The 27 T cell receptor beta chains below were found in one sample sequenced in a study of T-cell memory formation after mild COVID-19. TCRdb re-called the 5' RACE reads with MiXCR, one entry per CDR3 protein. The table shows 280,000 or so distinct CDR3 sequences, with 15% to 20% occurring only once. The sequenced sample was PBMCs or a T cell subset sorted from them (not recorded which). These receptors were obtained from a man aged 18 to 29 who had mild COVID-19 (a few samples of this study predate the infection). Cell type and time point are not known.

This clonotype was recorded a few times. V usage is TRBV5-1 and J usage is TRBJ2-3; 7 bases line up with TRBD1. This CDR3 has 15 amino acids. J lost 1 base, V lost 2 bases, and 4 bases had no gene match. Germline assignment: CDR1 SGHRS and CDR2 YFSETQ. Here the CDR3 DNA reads TGCGCCAGCAGCTTAGGACAGGTCCGCACAGATACGCAGTATTTT. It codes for CASSLGQVRTDTQYF.

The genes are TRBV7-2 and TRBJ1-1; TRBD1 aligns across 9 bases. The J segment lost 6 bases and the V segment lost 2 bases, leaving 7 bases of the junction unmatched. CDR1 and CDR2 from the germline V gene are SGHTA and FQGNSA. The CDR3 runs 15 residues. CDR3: CASSLNTGGVAEAFF. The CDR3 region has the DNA TGTGCCAGCAGCTTAAATACAGGGGGCGTCGCTGAAGCTTTCTTT.

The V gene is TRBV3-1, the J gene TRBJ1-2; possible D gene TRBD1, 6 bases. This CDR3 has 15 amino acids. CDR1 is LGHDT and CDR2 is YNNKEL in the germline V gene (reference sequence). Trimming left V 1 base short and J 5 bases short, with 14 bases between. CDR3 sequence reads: CASSQVPQGRYGYTF. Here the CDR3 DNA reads TGTGCCAGCAGCCAAGTCCCCCAGGGGCGGTATGGCTACACCTTC.

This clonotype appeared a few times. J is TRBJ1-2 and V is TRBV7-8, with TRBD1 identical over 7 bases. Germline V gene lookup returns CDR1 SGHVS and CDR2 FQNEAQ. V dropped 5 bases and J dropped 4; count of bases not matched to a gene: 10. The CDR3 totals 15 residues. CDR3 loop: CASSIPTGIGYGYTF. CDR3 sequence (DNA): TGTGCCAGCAGCATACCGACAGGGATAGGCTATGGCTACACCTTC.

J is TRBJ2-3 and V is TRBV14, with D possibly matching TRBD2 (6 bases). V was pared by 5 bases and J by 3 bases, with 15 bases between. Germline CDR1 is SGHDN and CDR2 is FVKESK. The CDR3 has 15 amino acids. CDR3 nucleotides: TGTGCCAGCAGCACTATCGGGGGACCGACAGATACGCAGTATTTT. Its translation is CASSTIGGPTDTQYF.

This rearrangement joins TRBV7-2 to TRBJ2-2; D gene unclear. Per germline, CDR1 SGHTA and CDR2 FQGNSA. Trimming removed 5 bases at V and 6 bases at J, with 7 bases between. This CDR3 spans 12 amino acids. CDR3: CASSRAAGELFF. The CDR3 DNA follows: TGTGCCAGCAGCCGGGCCGCCGGGGAGCTGTTTTTT.

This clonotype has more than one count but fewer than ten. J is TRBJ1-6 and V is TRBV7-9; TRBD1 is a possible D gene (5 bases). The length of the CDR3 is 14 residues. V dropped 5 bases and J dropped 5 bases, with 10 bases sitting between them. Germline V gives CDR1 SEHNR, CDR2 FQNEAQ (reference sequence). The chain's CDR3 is CASSTGPNNSPLHF. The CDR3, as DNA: TGTGCCAGCAGCACGGGACCGAATAATTCACCCCTCCACTTT. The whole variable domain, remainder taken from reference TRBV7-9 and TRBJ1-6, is DTGVSQNPRHKITKRGQNVTFRCDPISEHNRLYWYRQTLGQGPEFLTYFQNEAQLEKSRLLSDRFSAERPKGSFSTLEIQRTEQGDSAMYLCASSTGPNNSPLHFGNGTRLTVT.

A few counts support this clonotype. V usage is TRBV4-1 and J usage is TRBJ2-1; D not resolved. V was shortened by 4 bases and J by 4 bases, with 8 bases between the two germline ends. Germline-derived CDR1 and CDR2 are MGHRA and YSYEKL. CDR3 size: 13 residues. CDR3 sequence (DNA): TGCGCCAGCAGCCGCGGCCTATACAATGAGCAGTTCTTC. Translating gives CASSRGLYNEQFF.

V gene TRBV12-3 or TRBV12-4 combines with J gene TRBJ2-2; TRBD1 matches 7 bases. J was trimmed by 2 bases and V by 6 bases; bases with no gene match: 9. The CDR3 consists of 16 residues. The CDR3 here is CASSSARDRNTGELFF. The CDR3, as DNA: TGTGCCAGCAGCTCCGCCAGGGACAGAAACACCGGGGAGCTGTTTTTT.

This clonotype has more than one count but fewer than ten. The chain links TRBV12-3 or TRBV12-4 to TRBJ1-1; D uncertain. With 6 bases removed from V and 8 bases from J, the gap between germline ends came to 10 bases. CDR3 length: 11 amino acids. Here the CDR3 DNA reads TGTGCCAGCAGCCGGTCGGGGGAAGCTTTCTTT. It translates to CASSRSGEAFF.

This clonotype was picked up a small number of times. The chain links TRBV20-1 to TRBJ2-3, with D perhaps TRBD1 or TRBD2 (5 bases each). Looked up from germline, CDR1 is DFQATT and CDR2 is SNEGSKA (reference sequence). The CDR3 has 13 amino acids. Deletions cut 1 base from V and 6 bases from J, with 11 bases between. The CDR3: CSARAGLRDTQYF. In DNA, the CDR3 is TGCAGTGCTAGAGCGGGGCTTAGGGATACGCAGTATTTT.

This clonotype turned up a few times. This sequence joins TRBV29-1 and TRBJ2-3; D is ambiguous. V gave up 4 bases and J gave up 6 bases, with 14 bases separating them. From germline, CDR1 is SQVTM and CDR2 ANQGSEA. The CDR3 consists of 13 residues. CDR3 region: CSVGVGGPDTQYF. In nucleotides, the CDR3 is TGCAGCGTTGGTGTAGGTGGCCCTGATACGCAGTATTTT.

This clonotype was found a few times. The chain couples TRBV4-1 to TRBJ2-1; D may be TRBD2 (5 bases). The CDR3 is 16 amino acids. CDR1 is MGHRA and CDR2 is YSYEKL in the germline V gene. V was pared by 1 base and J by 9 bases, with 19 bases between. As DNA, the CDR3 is TGCGCCAGCAGCCAAGCCGTTACTAGGGCCGCGGGTGAGCAGTTCTTC. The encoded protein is CASSQAVTRAAGEQFF.

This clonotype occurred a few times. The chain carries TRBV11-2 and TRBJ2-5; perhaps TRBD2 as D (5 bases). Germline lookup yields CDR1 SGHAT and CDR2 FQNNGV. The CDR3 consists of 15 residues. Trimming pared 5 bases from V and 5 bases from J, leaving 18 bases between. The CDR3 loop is CASSPPVGSWETQYF. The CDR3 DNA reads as TGTGCCAGCAGCCCTCCAGTAGGGAGTTGGGAGACCCAGTACTTC.

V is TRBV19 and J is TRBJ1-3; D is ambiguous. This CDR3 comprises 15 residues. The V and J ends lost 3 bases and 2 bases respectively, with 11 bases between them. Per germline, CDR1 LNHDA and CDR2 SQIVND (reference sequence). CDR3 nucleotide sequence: TGTGCCAGTAGTATCGACCCTATGCCTGGAAACACCATATATTTT. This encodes CASSIDPMPGNTIYF.

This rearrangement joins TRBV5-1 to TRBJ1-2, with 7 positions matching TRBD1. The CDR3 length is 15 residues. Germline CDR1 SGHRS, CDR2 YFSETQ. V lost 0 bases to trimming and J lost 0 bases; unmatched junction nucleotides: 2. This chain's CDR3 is CASSLGQGPNYGYTF. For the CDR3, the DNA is TGCGCCAGCAGCTTGGGACAGGGACCTAACTATGGCTACACCTTC.

The CDR3 DNA is TGCAGTGCTAGAGATTCCAGGGGAACTGGAAACACCATATATTTT. Its protein is CSARDSRGTGNTIYF. This chain uses TRBV20-1 with TRBJ1-3; possibly TRBD1 for D (6 bases). The CDR3 has 15 amino acids. The V gene's germline CDR1 is DFQATT and CDR2 SNEGSKA (reference sequence). With 0 bases removed from V and 2 bases from J, the gap between germline ends came to 11 bases.

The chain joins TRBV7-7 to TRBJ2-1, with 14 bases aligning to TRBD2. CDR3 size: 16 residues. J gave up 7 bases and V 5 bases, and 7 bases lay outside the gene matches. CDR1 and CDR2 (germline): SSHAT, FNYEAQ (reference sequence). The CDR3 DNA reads TGTGCCAGCAGCCAGACCGGACTAGCGGGGGGTAATGAGCAGTTCTTC. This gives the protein CASSQTGLAGGNEQFF.

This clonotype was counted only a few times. The CDR3, as DNA: TGTGCCAGCAGTTACTCGATGCAGATCACAGATACGCAGTATTTT. Translation: CASSYSMQITDTQYF. The chain recombines TRBV6-5 with TRBJ2-3; no reliable D call. V lost 0 bases, J lost 2 bases, and 9 bases lay in between. The CDR3 loop spans 15 amino acids. Germline V gene lookup returns CDR1 MNHEY and CDR2 SVGAGI.

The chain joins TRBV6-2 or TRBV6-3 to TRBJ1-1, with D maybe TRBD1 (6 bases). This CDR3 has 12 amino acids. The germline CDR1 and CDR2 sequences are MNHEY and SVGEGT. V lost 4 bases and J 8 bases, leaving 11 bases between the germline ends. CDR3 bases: TGTGCCAGCAGTTCGACAGGCGGAGAAGCTTTCTTT. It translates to CASSSTGGEAFF.

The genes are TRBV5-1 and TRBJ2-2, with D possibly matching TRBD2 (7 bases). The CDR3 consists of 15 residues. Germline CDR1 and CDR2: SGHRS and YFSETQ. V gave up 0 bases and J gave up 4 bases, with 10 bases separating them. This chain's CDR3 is CASSLAGGRTGELFF. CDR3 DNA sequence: TGCGCCAGCAGCTTGGCCGGGGGGCGCACCGGGGAGCTGTTTTTT.

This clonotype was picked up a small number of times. Here the CDR3 reads CASSQDPGGSYEQYF. The CDR3 coding sequence is TGCGCCAGCAGCCAAGATCCCGGGGGCTCCTACGAGCAGTACTTC. The chain has TRBV4-1 and TRBJ2-7; D perhaps matches TRBD2 (6 bases). From germline, CDR1 is MGHRA and CDR2 YSYEKL. Trimming took 0 bases from V and 0 from J, leaving 9 bases between them. CDR3 length: 15 amino acids.

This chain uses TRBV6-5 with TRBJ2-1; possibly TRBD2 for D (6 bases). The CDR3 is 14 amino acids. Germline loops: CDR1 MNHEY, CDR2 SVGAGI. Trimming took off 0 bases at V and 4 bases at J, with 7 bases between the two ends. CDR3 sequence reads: CASSYSEGYNEQFF. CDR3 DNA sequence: TGTGCCAGCAGTTACTCGGAGGGTTACAATGAGCAGTTCTTC.

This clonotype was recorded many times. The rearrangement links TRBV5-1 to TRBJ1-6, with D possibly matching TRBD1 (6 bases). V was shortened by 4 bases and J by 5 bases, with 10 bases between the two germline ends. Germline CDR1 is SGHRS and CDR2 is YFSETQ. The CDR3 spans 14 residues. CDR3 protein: CASSNQGHNSPLHF. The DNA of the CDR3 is TGCGCCAGCAGCAATCAGGGGCATAATTCACCCCTCCACTTT.

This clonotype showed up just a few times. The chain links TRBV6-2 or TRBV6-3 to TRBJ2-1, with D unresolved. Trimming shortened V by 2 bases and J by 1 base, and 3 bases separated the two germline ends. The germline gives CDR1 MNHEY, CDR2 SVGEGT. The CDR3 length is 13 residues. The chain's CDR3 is CASSYLSYNEQFF. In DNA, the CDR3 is TGTGCCAGCAGTTACCTTTCCTACAATGAGCAGTTCTTC.

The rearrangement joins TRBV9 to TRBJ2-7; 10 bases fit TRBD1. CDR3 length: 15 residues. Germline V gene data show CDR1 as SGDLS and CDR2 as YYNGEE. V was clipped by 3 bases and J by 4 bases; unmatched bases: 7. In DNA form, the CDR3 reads TGTGCCAGCAGCGCCACCGGGACAGGGGCATACGAGCAGTACTTC. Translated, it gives CASSATGTGAYEQYF.

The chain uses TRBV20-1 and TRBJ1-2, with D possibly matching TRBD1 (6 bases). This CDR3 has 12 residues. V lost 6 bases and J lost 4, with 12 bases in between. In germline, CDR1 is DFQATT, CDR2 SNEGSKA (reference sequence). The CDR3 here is CSARTDIYGYTF. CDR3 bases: TGCAGTGCCAGGACAGATATCTATGGCTACACCTTC.